This is a list of T cell receptor beta chains from one sample in a study of T cells after yellow fever vaccination. From the 5' RACE reads, TCRdb called clonotypes with MiXCR, one entry per CDR3 protein. The table has some 320,000 distinct CDR3 sequences, around 4.5% seen once; the top ten hold roughly a fifth. The sample here was PBMCs, taken 15 days after the yellow fever booster vaccination. These TCRs come from a man aged 18 to 35 who received the YFV17D yellow fever vaccine. CDR3s include the opening cysteine and the closing phenylalanine or tryptophan. The D gene is left open where the match is weak. Only part of the rows carry a size: once, few, many, or a class if the clone is expanded.

D	V	size	J	DNA	CDR3
.	TRBV5-1	few	TRBJ2-5	TGCGCCAGCAGCGTAGGACAGTTCCAAGAGACCCAGTACTTC	CASSVGQFQETQYF
.	TRBV7-9	few	TRBJ2-2	TGTGCCAGCGGCCTGCTTCGAGTAAATGGACCGAACACCGGGGAGCTGTTTTTT	CASGLLRVNGPNTGELFF
.	TRBV11-2	few	TRBJ2-3	TGTGCCAGCAGCTTAGAATATTGGGGGACCCCAGATACGCAGTATTTT	CASSLEYWGTPDTQYF
TRBD2	TRBV12-3/TRBV12-4	many	TRBJ2-5	TGTGCCAGCAGTTTTGGACTAGCGGGGGGCTTACAAGAGACCCAGTACTTC	CASSFGLAGGLQETQYF
.	TRBV4-3	.	TRBJ2-3	TGCGCCAGCAGCCAAGGGCAGGGACGAGATACGCAGTATTTT	CASSQGQGRDTQYF
.	TRBV19	few	TRBJ1-5	TGTGCCAGTAGTATAGATCTTAGCCACCCAGCCAGCAATCAGCCCCAGCATTTT	CASSIDLSHPASNQPQHF
.	TRBV5-1	.	TRBJ2-1	TGCGCCAGCAGAAAGGACAGTTCTTACAATGAGCAGTTCTTC	CASRKDSSYNEQFF
TRBD1	TRBV4-1	.	TRBJ1-5	TGCGCCAGCAGCCGCCGAATCTTGACAGGGAGCAATCAGCCCCAGCATTTT	CASSRRILTGSNQPQHF
.	TRBV11-2	many	TRBJ1-2	TGTGCCAGCAGCCTTGGGGCAAGGGGTGGATATGGCTACACCTTC	CASSLGARGGYGYTF
TRBD2	TRBV4-3	many	TRBJ2-3	TGCGCCAGCAGCCAGGCCATAGCGGGGGCTAGCACAGATACGCAGTATTTT	CASSQAIAGASTDTQYF
TRBD1	TRBV12-3/TRBV12-4	.	TRBJ1-2	TGTGCCAGCAGGACAGGGGGCGACTATGGCTACACCTTC	CASRTGGDYGYTF
.	TRBV4-1	many	TRBJ2-1	TGCGCCAGCAGCCAAGGGTTGCGGGGTGTTGAGCAGTTCTTC	CASSQGLRGVEQFF
.	TRBV7-9	many	TRBJ1-6	TGTGCCAGCAGCGCCAACAGAGGCCGTTCACCCCTCCACTTT	CASSANRGRSPLHF
.	TRBV5-1	few	TRBJ2-1	TGCGCCAGCAGCTTCCGCTGGGGAGGAGGGGAGAATGAGCAGTTCTTC	CASSFRWGGGENEQFF